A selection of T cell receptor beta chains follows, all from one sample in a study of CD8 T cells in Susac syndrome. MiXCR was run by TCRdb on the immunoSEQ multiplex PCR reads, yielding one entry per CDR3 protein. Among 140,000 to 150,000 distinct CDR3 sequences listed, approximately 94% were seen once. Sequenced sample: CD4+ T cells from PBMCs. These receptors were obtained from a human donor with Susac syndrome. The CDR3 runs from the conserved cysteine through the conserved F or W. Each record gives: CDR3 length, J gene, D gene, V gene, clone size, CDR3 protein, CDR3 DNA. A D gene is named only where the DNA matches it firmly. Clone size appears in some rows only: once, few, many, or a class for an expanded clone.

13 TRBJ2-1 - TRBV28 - CASSPPKGNEQFF TGTGCCAGCAGCCCTCCAAAGGGCAATGAGCAGTTCTTC
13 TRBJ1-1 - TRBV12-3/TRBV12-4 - CASKIGANTEAFF TGTGCCAGCAAGATTGGAGCAAACACTGAAGCTTTCTTT
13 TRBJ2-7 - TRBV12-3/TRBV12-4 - CASSVEPYYEQYF TGTGCCAGCAGCGTGGAGCCCTACTACGAGCAGTACTTC
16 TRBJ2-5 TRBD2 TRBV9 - CASSVGASGSPETQYF TGTGCCAGCAGCGTAGGGGCTAGCGGGAGTCCAGAGACCCAGTACTTC
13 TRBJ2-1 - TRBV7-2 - CASSTDIPQEQFF TGTGCCAGCAGCACCGACATCCCGCAAGAGCAGTTCTTC
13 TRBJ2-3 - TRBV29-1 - CSVQRDSTDTQYF TGCAGCGTTCAAAGGGACAGCACAGATACGCAGTATTTT
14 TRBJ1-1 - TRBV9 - CASSPWGASAEAFF TGTGCCAGCAGCCCTTGGGGGGCGAGCGCTGAAGCTTTCTTT
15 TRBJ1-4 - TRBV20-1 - CSARPPGISGEKLFF TGCAGTGCTAGGCCCCCGGGGATATCGGGGGAAAAACTGTTTTTT
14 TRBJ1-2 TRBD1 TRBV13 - CASSLFDRVNGYTF TGTGCCAGCAGCTTATTCGACAGGGTTAATGGCTACACCTTC
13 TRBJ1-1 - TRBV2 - CASSEGGLPEAFF TGTGCCAGCAGTGAAGGCGGGCTCCCTGAAGCTTTCTTT
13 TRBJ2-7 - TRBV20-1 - CSARDRVLQEQYF TGCAGTGCTAGAGATCGGGTCCTCCAGGAGCAGTACTTC
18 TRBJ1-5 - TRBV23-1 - CASSRGQTLPDGDQPQHF TGCGCCAGCAGTCGGGGGCAGACCTTACCCGACGGGGACCAGCCCCAGCATTTT
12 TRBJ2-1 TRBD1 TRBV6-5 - CASRGQYNEQFF TGTGCCAGCAGGGGACAGTACAATGAGCAGTTCTTC
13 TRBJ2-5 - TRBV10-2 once CASSEHQQETQYF TGCGCCAGCAGTGAACACCAGCAAGAGACCCAGTACTTC
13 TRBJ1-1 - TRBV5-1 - CASSLDRATEAFF TGCGCCAGCAGCTTGGATCGGGCTACTGAAGCTTTCTTT
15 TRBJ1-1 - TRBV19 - CASSKQGSLSTEAFF TGTGCCAGTAGCAAACAGGGCTCTCTCTCTACTGAAGCTTTCTTT
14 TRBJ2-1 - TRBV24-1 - CATSDRGLLDEQFF TGTGCCACCAGTGACAGGGGTTTACTGGATGAGCAGTTCTTC
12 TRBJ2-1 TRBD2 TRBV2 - CASILAGHEQFF TGTGCCAGCATTCTAGCGGGGCATGAGCAGTTCTTC
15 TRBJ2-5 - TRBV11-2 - CASSLERGAQETQYF TGTGCCAGCAGCTTAGAACGCGGGGCCCAGGAGACCCAGTACTTC
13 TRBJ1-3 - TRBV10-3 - CAISGASGNTIYF TGTGCCATCAGTGGGGCGTCTGGAAACACCATATATTTT
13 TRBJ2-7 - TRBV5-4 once CASSTDRSYEQYF TGTGCCAGCAGCACGGACAGATCCTACGAGCAGTACTTC
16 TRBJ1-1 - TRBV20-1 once CSAPRGGSVENTEAFF TGCAGTGCGCCCCGGGGTGGGAGTGTTGAGAACACTGAAGCTTTCTTT
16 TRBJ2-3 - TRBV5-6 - CASSLGPLPRTDTQYF TGTGCCAGCAGCTTAGGGCCGCTACCGAGAACAGATACGCAGTATTTT
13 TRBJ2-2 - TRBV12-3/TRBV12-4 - CASNRRVPGELFF TGTGCCAGCAATCGGCGGGTTCCCGGGGAGCTGTTTTTT
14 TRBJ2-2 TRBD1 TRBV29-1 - CSVGQDLNTGELFF TGCAGCGTCGGACAGGATTTGAACACCGGGGAGCTGTTTTTT
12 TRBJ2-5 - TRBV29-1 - CSGAHKQETQYF TGCAGTGGGGCGCACAAGCAAGAGACCCAGTACTTC
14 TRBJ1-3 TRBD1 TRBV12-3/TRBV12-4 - CASTLRGSGNTIYF TGTGCCAGCACCCTCAGGGGGTCTGGAAACACCATATATTTT
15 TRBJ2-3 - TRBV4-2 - CASSQAVERTDTQYF TGTGCCAGCAGCCAAGCGGTAGAGAGGACAGATACGCAGTATTTT
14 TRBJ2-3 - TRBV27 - CASSLSESSDTQYF TGTGCCAGCAGTTTATCGGAGAGTTCAGATACGCAGTATTTT
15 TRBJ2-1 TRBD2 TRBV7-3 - CASSLAGGRHNEQFF TGTGCCAGCAGCTTAGCGGGGGGTCGCCACAATGAGCAGTTCTTC
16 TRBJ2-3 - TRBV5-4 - CASSARQGGSTDTQYF TGTGCCAGCAGCGCACGACAGGGAGGGAGCACAGATACGCAGTATTTT
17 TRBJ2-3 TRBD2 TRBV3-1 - CASSQLAGTSGTDTQYF TGTGCCAGCAGCCAATTAGCGGGGACCTCTGGCACAGATACGCAGTATTTT
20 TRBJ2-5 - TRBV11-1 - CASSLAVRVAPSPIQETQYF TGTGCCAGCAGCTTAGCCGTCAGGGTAGCCCCTTCACCGATCCAAGAGACCCAGTACTTC
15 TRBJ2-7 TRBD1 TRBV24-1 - CATSDSGTGGREQYF TGTGCCACCAGTGACTCCGGGACAGGGGGTCGCGAGCAGTACTTC
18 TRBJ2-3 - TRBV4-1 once CASRQASQGPQPTDTQYF TGCGCCAGCAGACAAGCTTCTCAGGGCCCCCAACCCACAGATACGCAGTATTTT
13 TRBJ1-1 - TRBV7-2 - CASSEQQNTEAFF TGTGCCAGCAGCGAACAACAGAACACTGAAGCTTTCTTT
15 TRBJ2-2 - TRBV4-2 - CASSQELAPTGELFF TGTGCCAGCAGCCAAGAACTAGCCCCCACCGGGGAGCTGTTTTTT
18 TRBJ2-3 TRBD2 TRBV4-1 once CASSQAPLAGASTDTQYF TGCGCCAGCAGCCAAGCCCCTCTAGCGGGAGCTAGCACAGATACGCAGTATTTT
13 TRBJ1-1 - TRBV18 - CASSRIGDTEAFF TGTGCCAGCTCACGCATAGGGGACACTGAAGCTTTCTTT
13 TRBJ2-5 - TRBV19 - CASSISAQETQYF TGTGCCAGTAGTATTTCAGCCCAAGAGACCCAGTACTTC
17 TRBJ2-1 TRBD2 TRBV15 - CATSNARGVGSYNEQFF TGTGCCACCAGCAATGCCCGGGGGGTGGGGTCCTACAATGAGCAGTTCTTC
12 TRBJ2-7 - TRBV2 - CASKALGGEQYF TGTGCCAGTAAAGCGCTTGGCGGTGAGCAGTACTTC
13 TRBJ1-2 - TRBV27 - CASSARTSYGYTF TGTGCCAGCAGTGCCCGGACGAGCTATGGCTACACCTTC
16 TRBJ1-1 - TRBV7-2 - CASSRQIGTGGTEAFF TGTGCCAGCAGCCGCCAAATCGGGACTGGAGGGACTGAAGCTTTCTTT
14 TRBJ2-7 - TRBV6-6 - CASSLSQLEDEQYF TGTGCCAGCAGTTTATCCCAGCTGGAGGACGAGCAGTACTTC
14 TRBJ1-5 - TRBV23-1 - CASSPEIVDQPQHF TGCGCCAGCAGTCCTGAAATCGTGGATCAGCCCCAGCATTTT
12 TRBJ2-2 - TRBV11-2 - CASSPRTGELFF TGTGCCAGCAGCCCTCGGACCGGGGAGCTGTTTTTT
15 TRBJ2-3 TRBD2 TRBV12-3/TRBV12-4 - CASSLMGLETDTQYF TGTGCCAGCAGTTTGATGGGACTAGAGACAGATACGCAGTATTTT
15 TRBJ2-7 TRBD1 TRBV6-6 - CASSRSDRIVDEQYF TGTGCCAGCAGCCGCTCGGACAGGATCGTCGACGAGCAGTACTTC
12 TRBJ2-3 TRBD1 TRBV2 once CASGLDRDTQYF TGTGCCAGCGGACTGGACAGGGATACGCAGTATTTT
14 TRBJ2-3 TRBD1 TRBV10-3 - CAISDQGAVDTQYF TGTGCCATCAGTGACCAGGGGGCCGTAGATACGCAGTATTTT
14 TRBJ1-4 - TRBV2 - CASSRSGTNEKLFF TGTGCCAGCAGTAGGTCAGGGACTAATGAAAAACTGTTTTTT
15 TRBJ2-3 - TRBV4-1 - CASSQAGNPPDTQYF TGCGCCAGCAGCCAAGCAGGGAACCCCCCAGATACGCAGTATTTT
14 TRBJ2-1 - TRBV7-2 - CASSFTRSYNEQFF TGTGCCAGCAGCTTTACGCGGTCCTACAATGAGCAGTTCTTC
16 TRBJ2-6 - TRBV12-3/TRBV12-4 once CASSLGTTGGANVLTF TGTGCCAGCAGTTTAGGGACTACTGGTGGGGCCAACGTCCTGACTTTC